This entry describes one T cell receptor beta chain. Its target antigen remains unknown. Nothing much larger sits one base from this clone, and base qualities are not available. The record originates from a study of CD8+CD57+ T cells in acquired aplastic anemia (dated by TCRdb to about 2018). With regard to the full study: A mean of approximately 3 ug of DNA, ranging from about 0.17 to 30 ug, was extracted from sorted CD4+ and CD8+ cells. CD8+CD57+ expansion was defined as frequency above the mean frequency observed in healthy subjects. General study outcomes and caveats: Patients and healthy controls showed no significant difference in CD8+ Simpson's diversity (P=0.060). Although roughly 30 CD8+ CDR3 sequences were shared by patients and controls, these sequences appeared highly expressed in patients and within the immunodominant clones of patients.

Genomic DNA served as template for TCR beta VDJ combination and CDR3 sequence profiling. TCR repertoire sequencing was run on an Illumina HiSeq 2000. For the original study's pipeline: TRBV/TRBJ rearrangement plots, CDR3 size and DJ length profiles, and Simpson's diversity index were used to evaluate the repertoires. The most abundant DNA sequence in the deep sequencing data was defined as the immunodominant clone. CDR3 amino acid sequences were screened for sharing across subjects and were compared with published repertoires and the VDJdb database. TCRdb reanalyzed the raw reads on its own, using fastp at Q25 for trimming and MiXCR for clone calling, and kept in-frame beta chains. Identical CDR3 protein sequences are pooled into one entry, listed with their most common genes and DNA. The V and J calls, along with clone size, are taken from TCRdb and not from the paper's own processing. Across this sample there are about 160,000 distinct CDR3 sequences, with under 55% seen only once. Jointly, the top ten make up approximately 3% of the sample.

Patients chosen for sequencing had shown expansion of CD8+CD57+ cells by flow cytometry. All patients had severe acquired aplastic anemia diagnosed by International Study of Aplastic Anemia and Agranulocytosis and Camitta criteria. Patients had received no therapy at the time of blood sampling. In the study, sorted CD4+ and CD8+ blood T cells from patients with severe aplastic anemia and from healthy subjects underwent deep sequencing of TCR repertoires. Patients were enrolled under clinicaltrials.gov protocols 00001620, 01623167, 00001397, 00071045, 00081523 and 00961064 in the USA. Ficoll-Paque density gradient centrifugation was used to isolate peripheral blood mononuclear cells. CD4+ and CD8+ T cells were sorted by FACS or magnetic beads before DNA extraction. CDR1 and CDR2 (WSHSY, SAAADI) derive from the germline V gene. At the junction V is shortened by 2 bases and J by 3 bases; bases outside the gene matches: 1. The cysteine opens and the phenylalanine closes a CDR3 of 15 amino acids. The CDR3 DNA has 45 bases and is translated from base 1.

The V and J genes are TRBV10-2 and TRBJ2-2, with 9 central nucleotides matching TRBD1. Sequenced input: sorted CD4+, CD8+, or CD8+CD57+ T cells (not recorded which) from PBMCs. The receptor was isolated from a human donor with aplastic anemia. In nucleotide form, the sequence is TGCGCCAGCAGTGAGGGGACAGGGCACACCGGGGAGCTGTTTTTT. Its protein product is CASSEGTGHTGELFF.